This TCR beta chain was observed in a study of CD8 T cells in Susac syndrome. General study results and limits: Individuals included in the TCR sequencing and HLA analysis were acknowledged by the study to be relatively few in number.

Germline values: CDR1 MNHEY, CDR2 SMNVEV (reference sequence). Between the trimmed V and J ends, which lost 2 bases and 4 bases, there was a span of 8 bases. The CDR3 sequence is 13 residues long. The multiple sclerosis controls were treatment-naive patients, and their relapsing-remitting disease was stable or active. Reverse transcription of about 0.5 to 1 ug RNA used random hexamers. Amplification of the TCR beta CDR3 was carried out by immunoSEQ multiplex PCR, which spanned a total of 54 Vbeta and 13 Jbeta segments. Each CDR3 protein is one row after TCRdb ran MiXCR on the immunoSEQ multiplex PCR reads. Among about 60,000 distinct CDR3 sequences listed, roughly 94% were seen once. As regards this clonotype: Its target is not known.

The rearrangement uses TRBV27 and TRBJ1-2; D not resolved. Input material: CD8+ T cells from PBMCs. This clonotype was obtained from a human donor with multiple sclerosis. The CDR3 coding sequence is TGTGCCAGCAGTTTAACGCGGGCCTATGGCTACACCTTC. As protein: CASSLTRAYGYTF.